One and the same sample provided the 8 T cell receptor beta chains below, sequenced in a study of cytomegalovirus exposure and HLA in healthy donors (TCRdb year 2017). The library was built by means of the immunoSEQ multiplex PCR assay. The multiplex PCR relied on a mix of 60 forward primers for TCR Vbeta segments and 13 reverse primers for TCR Jbeta segments. TCRdb holds this immuneACCESS table with in-frame rearrangements only. Some clones are missing; in checked studies, unresolved V genes explain under half, and the rest has no known cause. The sample has hundreds of thousands of clones on record, 75% to 90% of them singletons. The ten most abundant clones make up 1% of the sample. The specimen was PBMCs. The receptor set was obtained from a woman under 30 in good health and CMV-seronegative.

The V gene is TRBV4-3, the J gene TRBJ2-7, with 7 bases lining up with TRBD2. CDR1 LGHNA and CDR2 YSLEER come from the germline V gene. This CDR3 is 14 amino acids long. V lost 4 bases and J lost 4; bases outside the gene matches: 7. For the CDR3, the DNA is TGCGCCAGCAGCCTGGGGTGGGGGGGGTACGAGCAGTACTTC. Protein product: CASSLGWGGYEQYF.

The CDR3 bases are TGCGCCAGCAGCCCTGGCGGACGGGGGGCCCCCTACGAGCAGTACTTC. This sequence encodes CASSPGGRGAPYEQYF. The chain has TRBV4-3 and TRBJ2-7, with D possibly being TRBD2 (7 bases). The CDR3 covers 16 residues. V was clipped by 4 bases and J by 2 bases, with 18 bases between them. Per germline, CDR1 LGHNA and CDR2 YSLEER.

This clone was seen only once. Sequence at one end of the junction differs from germline and may be a read error. The chain couples TRBV18 to TRBJ2-1; 11 bases line up with TRBD2. The CDR3 spans 15 residues. The germline V gene encodes CDR1 KGHSH and CDR2 LQKENI. The DNA for the CDR3 is TGTGCCAGCACACCGGTAGCGGGGGGGATTGGTGAGCAGTTCTTC. This sequence encodes CASTPVAGGIGEQFF.

This clone showed up just a few times. CDR3 region: CASRLLGPGVVPLHF. The CDR3 coding sequence is TGTGCCAGCAGATTGTTAGGGCCGGGGGTGGTCCCCCTCCACTTT. The chain has TRBV27 and TRBJ1-6, with D perhaps matching TRBD1 (5 bases). Per germline, CDR1 MNHEY and CDR2 SMNVEV (reference sequence). V was cut by 6 bases and J by 13 bases, with 22 bases left in between. The CDR3 runs 15 residues.

The chain links TRBV18 to TRBJ2-7; tentative D call: TRBD1 (6 bases). The germline V and J ends were trimmed by 3 bases and 2 bases, with 11 bases remaining between them. The CDR3 is 14 amino acids. Germline loops: CDR1 KGHSH, CDR2 LQKENI. Here the CDR3 reads CASSPRDTTYEQYF. The CDR3 nucleotides read TGTGCCAGCTCACCCCGGGACACAACCTACGAGCAGTACTTC.

The chain employs TRBV4-3 and TRBJ2-2, with a weak D call TRBD2 (5 bases). This CDR3 is 14 amino acids long. V gave up 0 bases and J gave up 5 bases, with 7 bases separating them. The germline V gene encodes CDR1 LGHNA and CDR2 YSLEER. The CDR3 nucleotides are TGCGCCAGCAGCCAAGAGAGCGGAACCGGGGAGCTGTTTTTT. This gives the protein CASSQESGTGELFF.

This sequence joins TRBV10-1 and TRBJ1-1; no clear D. V was clipped by 2 bases and J by 5 bases, with 9 bases between them. Germline CDR1 reads WNHNN; CDR2 reads SYGVQD (reference sequence). The CDR3 contains 13 residues. The chain's CDR3 is CASSEDRGTEAFF. The DNA of the CDR3 is TGCGCCAGCAGTGAGGACCGGGGAACTGAAGCTTTCTTT.

This clone was picked up one time. This chain links TRBV10-1 with TRBJ2-4; 10 nucleotides match TRBD1. J was trimmed by 0 bases and V by 0 bases; bases with no gene match: 23. Germline-derived CDR1 and CDR2 are WNHNN and SYGVQD (reference sequence). This CDR3 has 24 residues. The CDR3 here is CASSESQVVRPGQGYTLAKNIQYF. CDR3 coding DNA: TGCGCCAGCAGTGAGTCGCAAGTCGTCAGACCGGGACAGGGGTATACTCTAGCCAAAAACATTCAGTACTTC.